This T cell receptor beta chain was sequenced for a study of T-cell memory formation after mild COVID-19 listed by TCRdb under 2021. Looking at the study overall: Most TCR sequence clusters were specific to one of the two donors. Longitudinal TCRalpha and TCRbeta repertoire sequencing tracked T-cell clones expanding and contracting after mild COVID-19 in two donors. Two young, previously healthy adult volunteers, one female and one male, were included in the cohort. What the study reported, not specific to this receptor: Balanced CD4/CD8 phenotypes were observed for clones contracting from day 15 to 85, whereas a bias towards CD4+ was observed for a second wave of clones expanding from day 15 to 37. Contracting CD4+ clones turned up mainly in the CM and EM memory subsets, whereas EMRA was where CD8+ clones were enriched. The study covered only a couple of mild cases, and larger cohorts including severe cases with pre-infection samples were considered necessary. The detection of some responding clones in pre-infection memory suggests that pre-existing cross-reactive memory T cells joined the SARS-CoV-2 response. SARS-CoV-2 specificity was not confirmed for the second-wave clones peaking on day 37.

In regard to this clonotype: It has no known antigen specificity. Within one base of it there is no much larger clone, and no base qualities were kept.

Ficoll-Paque density gradient centrifugation was the method used to isolate PBMCs. From cysteine to phenylalanine, the CDR3 is 14 amino acids long. Only the CDR3 DNA is retained, 42 bases long and in frame from the first base. CDR1 is given as KGHSH and CDR2 as LQKENI, both from the germline V gene. The V end loses 8 bases and the J end loses 3 bases, and a stretch of 13 bases separates them. TCRdb names Illumina NovaSeq 6000 as the instrument used. TCRalpha and TCRbeta cDNA libraries were built by 5'RACE with constant-segment primers, adding sample barcodes and unique molecular identifiers. Trizol reagent was used to extract RNA from every sample. The libraries were amplified in two PCR steps, and the second step added a second sample barcode and Illumina TruSeq adapters. Libraries were sequenced on an Illumina NovaSeq with 2 x 150 bp paired-end reads. The study's own analysis went as follows. With migec v1.2.7, reads were demultiplexed and then collapsed into UMI-guided consensus sequences. Using mixcr v2.1.11, the UMI consensuses were aligned to TRA and TRB V and J templates and assembled into clonotypes. A clonotype was counted as expanded or contracted only when both edgeR and NoisET called the clonotype significant, with the noise models trained on biological replicates. For edgeR calls, the cutoffs were a false discovery rate-adjusted p below 0.01 and a log2 fold-change threshold of 1. As an exploratory analysis of dynamics, max-normalized trajectories of the 1000 most abundant clonotypes were examined with PCA combined with hierarchical clustering. Separately sequenced CD4+ and CD8+ repertoires were used to assign a CD4 or CD8 phenotype to each responding clone. TCRdb's own reprocessing of the public reads used fastp at Q25 and MiXCR and kept productive beta chains. Duplicate CDR3 protein sequences are folded into a single record with the most common DNA and genes. What appears here as the V and J calls and clone size reflects TCRdb's work, not the paper's. The sample includes a few hundred thousand distinct CDR3 sequences, with 25% to 30% observed a single time. The top ten clonotypes cover approximately 13% of the sample.

The sequence links TRBV18 to TRBJ2-2, with the D gene too uncertain to name. The source is an adult woman who had mild COVID-19 (a few samples of this study predate the infection). The sample titles of this study are shuffled in the database, so cell type and time point are left out; the donor was told from shared clones. The material sequenced was PBMCs or a T cell subset sorted from them (not recorded which). The CDR3 sequence is CASRRGPDTGELFF. The bases read TGTGCCAGCCGCCGAGGCCCGGACACCGGGGAGCTGTTTTTT.